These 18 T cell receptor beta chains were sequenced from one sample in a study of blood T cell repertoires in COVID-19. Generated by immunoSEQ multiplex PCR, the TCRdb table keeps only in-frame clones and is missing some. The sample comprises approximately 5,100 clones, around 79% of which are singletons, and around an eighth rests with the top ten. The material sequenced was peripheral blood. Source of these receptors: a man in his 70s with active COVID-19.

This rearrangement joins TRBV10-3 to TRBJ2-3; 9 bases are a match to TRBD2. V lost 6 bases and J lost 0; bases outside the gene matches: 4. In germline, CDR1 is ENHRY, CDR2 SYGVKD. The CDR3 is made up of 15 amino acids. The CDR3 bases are TGTGCCATCAGGGGCGGGGGGGCTAGCACAGATACGCAGTATTTT. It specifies CAIRGGGASTDTQYF.

The CDR3, as DNA: TGTGCCAGCAGCGACCCGACTTGGCAAGGGACAACTTCTGGAAACACCATATATTTT. Translation: CASSDPTWQGTTSGNTIYF. The chain is built from TRBV9 and TRBJ1-3; weak D call: TRBD1 (6 bases). Between the trimmed V and J ends, which lost 3 bases and 1 base, there was a span of 23 bases. The CDR3 is 19 residues long. The germline V gene encodes CDR1 SGDLS and CDR2 YYNGEE.

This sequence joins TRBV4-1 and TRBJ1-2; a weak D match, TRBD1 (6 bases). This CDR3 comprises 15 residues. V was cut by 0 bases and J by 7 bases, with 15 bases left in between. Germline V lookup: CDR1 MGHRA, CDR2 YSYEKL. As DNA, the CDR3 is TGCGCCAGCAGCCAAGACCCCGGGACATTTGGTGGCTACACCTTC. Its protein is CASSQDPGTFGGYTF.

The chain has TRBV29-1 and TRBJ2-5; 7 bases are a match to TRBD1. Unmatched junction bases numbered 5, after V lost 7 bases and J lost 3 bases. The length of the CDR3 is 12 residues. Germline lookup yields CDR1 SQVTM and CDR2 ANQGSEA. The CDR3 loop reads CSGRDSEETQYF. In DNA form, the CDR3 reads TGCAGCGGCCGGGACAGTGAAGAGACCCAGTACTTC. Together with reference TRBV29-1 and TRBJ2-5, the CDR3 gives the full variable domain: SAVISQKPSRDICQRGTSLTIQCQVDSQVTMMFWYRQQPGQSLTLIATANQGSEATYESGFVIDKFPISRPNLTFSTLTVSNMSPEDSSIYLCSGRDSEETQYFGPGTRLLVL.

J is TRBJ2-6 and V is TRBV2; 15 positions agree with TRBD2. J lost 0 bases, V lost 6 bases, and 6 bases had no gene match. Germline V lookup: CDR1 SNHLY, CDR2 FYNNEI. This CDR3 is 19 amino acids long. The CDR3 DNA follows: TGTGCCAGCAGGACCCGGACTAGCGGGGGGGTCTCTGGGGCCAACGTCCTGACTTTC. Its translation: CASRTRTSGGVSGANVLTF.

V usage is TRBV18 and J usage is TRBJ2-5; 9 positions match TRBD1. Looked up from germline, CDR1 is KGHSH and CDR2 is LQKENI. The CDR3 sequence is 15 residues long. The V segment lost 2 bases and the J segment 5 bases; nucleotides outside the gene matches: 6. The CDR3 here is CASSPSTGGGETQYF. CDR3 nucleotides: TGTGCCAGCTCACCAAGTACAGGGGGCGGGGAGACCCAGTACTTC.

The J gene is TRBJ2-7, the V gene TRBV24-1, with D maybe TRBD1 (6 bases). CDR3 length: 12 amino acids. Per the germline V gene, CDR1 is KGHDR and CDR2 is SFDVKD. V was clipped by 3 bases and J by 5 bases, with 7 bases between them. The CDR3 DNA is TGTGCCACCAGTGATCGGACAGACGAGCAGTACTTC. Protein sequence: CATSDRTDEQYF.

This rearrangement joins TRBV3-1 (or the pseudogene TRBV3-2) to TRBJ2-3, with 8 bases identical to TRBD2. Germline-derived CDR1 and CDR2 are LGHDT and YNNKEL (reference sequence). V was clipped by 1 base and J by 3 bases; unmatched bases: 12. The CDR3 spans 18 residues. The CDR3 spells CASSQGAPRGGMTDTQYF. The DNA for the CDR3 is TGTGCCAGCAGCCAAGGGGCCCCTCGCGGGGGGATGACAGATACGCAGTATTTT.

The CDR3 sequence is CASSYSGRINYGYTF. CDR3 sequence (DNA): TGTGCCAGCAGTTACTCGGGGAGGATTAACTATGGCTACACCTTC. The chain links TRBV6-5 to TRBJ1-2; D call uncertain. This CDR3 is built from 15 residues. Trimming cost V 0 bases and J 1 base, with 9 bases left between them. Looked up from germline, CDR1 is MNHEY and CDR2 is SVGAGI.

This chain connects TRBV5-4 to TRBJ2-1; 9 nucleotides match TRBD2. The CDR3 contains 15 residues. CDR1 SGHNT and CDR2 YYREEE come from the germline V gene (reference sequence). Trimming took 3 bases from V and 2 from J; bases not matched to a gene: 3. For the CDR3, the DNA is TGTGCCAGCAGCTCAAGCGGGGGGACCTACAATGAGCAGTTCTTC. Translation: CASSSSGGTYNEQFF.

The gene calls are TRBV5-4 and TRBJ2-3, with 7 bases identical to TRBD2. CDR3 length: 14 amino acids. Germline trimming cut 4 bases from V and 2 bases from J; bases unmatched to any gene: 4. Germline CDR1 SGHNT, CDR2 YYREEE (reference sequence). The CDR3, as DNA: TGTGCCAGCAGCGGCGGGGGATACACAGATACGCAGTATTTT. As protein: CASSGGGYTDTQYF.

The CDR3 DNA is TGTGCCAGCAGCTTAATGCGGGGGGGGAGCACTGAAGCTTTCTTT. Residues: CASSLMRGGSTEAFF. The chain couples TRBV7-9 to TRBJ1-1; the D gene is possibly TRBD1 (5 bases). V was shortened by 2 bases and J by 4 bases, with 14 bases between the two germline ends. This CDR3 comprises 15 residues. CDR1 is SEHNR, CDR2 FQNEAQ, per germline (reference sequence).

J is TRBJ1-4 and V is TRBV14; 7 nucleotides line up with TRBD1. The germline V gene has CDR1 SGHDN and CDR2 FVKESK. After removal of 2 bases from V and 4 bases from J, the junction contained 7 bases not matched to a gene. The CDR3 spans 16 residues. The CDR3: CASSQFVGTDNEKLFF. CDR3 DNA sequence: TGTGCCAGCAGCCAATTCGTCGGGACAGATAATGAAAAACTGTTTTTT.

CDR3 in amino acids: CASSLTSYGYTF. The CDR3 DNA is TGTGCCAGCAGCTTAACATCCTATGGCTACACCTTC. The rearrangement joins TRBV28 to TRBJ1-2; no clear D gene. The CDR3 totals 12 residues. Between the trimmed V and J ends, which lost 6 bases and 4 bases, there was a span of 9 bases. The germline CDR1 and CDR2 sequences are MDHEN and SYDVKM.

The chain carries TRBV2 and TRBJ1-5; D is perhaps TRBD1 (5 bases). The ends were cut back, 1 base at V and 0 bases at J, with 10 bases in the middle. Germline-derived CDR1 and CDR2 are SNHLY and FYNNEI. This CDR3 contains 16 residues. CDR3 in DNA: TGTGCCAGCAGTGAAGTCGGGGACTTTAGCAATCAGCCCCAGCATTTT. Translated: CASSEVGDFSNQPQHF.

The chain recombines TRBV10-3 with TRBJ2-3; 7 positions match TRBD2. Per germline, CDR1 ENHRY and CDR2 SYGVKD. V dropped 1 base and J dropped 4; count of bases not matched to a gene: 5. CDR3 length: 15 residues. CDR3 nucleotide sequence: TGTGCCATCAGTGAGTTTGCGGGGGTCGCAGATACGCAGTATTTT. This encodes CAISEFAGVADTQYF.

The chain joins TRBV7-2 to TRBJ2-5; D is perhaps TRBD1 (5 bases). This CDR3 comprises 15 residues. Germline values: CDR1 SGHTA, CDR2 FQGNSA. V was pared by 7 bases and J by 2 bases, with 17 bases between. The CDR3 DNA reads TGTGCCAGCACCTCGCAGGCAGGGCGGCAAGAGACCCAGTACTTC. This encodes CASTSQAGRQETQYF.

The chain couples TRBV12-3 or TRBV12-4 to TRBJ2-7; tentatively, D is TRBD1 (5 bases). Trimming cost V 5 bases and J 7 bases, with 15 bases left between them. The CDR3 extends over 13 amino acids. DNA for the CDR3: TGTGCCAGCAGTCTCCAGGGTTTGGGGGAGCAGTACTTC. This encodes CASSLQGLGEQYF.